This is a list of T cell receptor beta chains from one sample in a study of cytomegalovirus exposure and HLA in healthy donors. The protocol was immunoSEQ multiplex PCR, while the TCRdb copy is restricted to in-frame clones and leaves out a portion. The profile shows approximately 200,000 clones, approximately 78% of them singletons. The source material was PBMCs. The receptors derive from a woman aged 50 to 65 in good health and CMV-seropositive. Both conserved end residues are part of each CDR3. Fields, in order: clone size, V gene, J gene, D gene, CDR3 protein, CDR3 DNA. D genes are given only for firm matches. Some rows have no size entry. The others give once, few or many, or a class for an expanded clone.

>.|TRBV5-6|TRBJ2-1|.
CASSSYFSNEQFF
TGTGCCAGCAGCAGTTATTTTAGCAATGAGCAGTTCTTC
>few|TRBV7-8|TRBJ2-7|TRBD2
CASSSPPSGVSYEQYF
TGTGCCAGCAGCTCTCCCCCTAGCGGGGTCTCCTACGAGCAGTACTTC
>.|TRBV7-9|TRBJ1-1|.
CSSSLGGGNTEAFF
TGTTCCAGCAGCTTAGGAGGGGGGAACACTGAAGCTTTCTTT
>.|TRBV11-2|TRBJ2-3|TRBD2
CASSTSGGALDTQYF
TGTGCCAGCAGCACCAGCGGGGGGGCCTTAGATACGCAGTATTTT
>.|TRBV2|TRBJ2-3|.
CARSGEGAADTQYF
TGTGCCAGGTCGGGCGAAGGGGCAGCAGATACGCAGTATTTT
>.|TRBV19|TRBJ2-2|.
CASSRIAGTGELFF
TGTGCCAGTAGTAGAATCGCAGGTACCGGGGAGCTGTTTTTT
>once|TRBV5-1|TRBJ2-1|TRBD2
CASSLGSSGGVEQFF
TGCGCCAGCAGCTTGGGCTCTAGCGGGGGCGTGGAGCAGTTCTTC
>.|TRBV4-3|TRBJ1-2|.
CASSQGLEYYGYTF
TGCGCCAGCAGCCAAGGTCTAGAGTACTATGGCTACACCTTC
>.|TRBV28|TRBJ1-6|.
CASSFGPDSPLHF
TGTGCCAGCAGTTTCGGTCCCGATTCACCCCTCCACTTT
>.|TRBV6-6|TRBJ1-1|.
CASSYPGGPTEAFF
TGTGCCAGCAGTTACCCTGGGGGCCCAACTGAAGCTTTCTTT
>.|TRBV4-3|TRBJ2-5|.
CASSQDDSLQETQYF
TGCGCCAGCAGCCAAGACGACAGCCTACAAGAGACCCAGTACTTC
>.|TRBV5-4|TRBJ2-1|.
CASSPGTSSYNEQFF
TGTGCCAGCAGCCCCGGGACTTCCTCCTACAATGAGCAGTTCTTC
>.|TRBV5-1|TRBJ2-1|TRBD2
CASSVLGGSSYNEQFF
TGCGCCAGCAGTGTGTTGGGCGGGAGCTCCTACAATGAGCAGTTCTTC
>.|TRBV5-4|TRBJ2-1|.
CASTQGGVYNEQFF
TGTGCCAGCACACAGGGGGGGGTTTACAATGAGCAGTTCTTC
>.|TRBV7-2|TRBJ2-1|.
CASSRDFVSYNEQFF
TGTGCCAGCAGCCGGGACTTCGTCTCCTACAATGAGCAGTTCTTC
>.|TRBV27|TRBJ1-6|.
CASSLQGYNSPLHF
TGTGCCAGCAGTTTACAGGGTTATAATTCACCCCTCCACTTT
>few|TRBV10-3|TRBJ1-2|.
CAISDLNQVLYGYTF
TGTGCCATCAGTGACCTTAATCAGGTACTCTATGGCTACACCTTC
>.|TRBV19|TRBJ2-5|.
CATSGETQYF
TGTGCCACCTCCGGGGAGACCCAGTACTTC
>.|TRBV9|TRBJ1-1|.
CASTGVGLGDTEAFF
TGTGCCAGCACCGGAGTAGGGCTAGGGGACACTGAAGCTTTCTTT
>.|TRBV7-9|TRBJ2-3|.
CASSTLIGATDTQYF
TGTGCCAGCAGTACCTTGATAGGGGCGACAGATACGCAGTATTTT